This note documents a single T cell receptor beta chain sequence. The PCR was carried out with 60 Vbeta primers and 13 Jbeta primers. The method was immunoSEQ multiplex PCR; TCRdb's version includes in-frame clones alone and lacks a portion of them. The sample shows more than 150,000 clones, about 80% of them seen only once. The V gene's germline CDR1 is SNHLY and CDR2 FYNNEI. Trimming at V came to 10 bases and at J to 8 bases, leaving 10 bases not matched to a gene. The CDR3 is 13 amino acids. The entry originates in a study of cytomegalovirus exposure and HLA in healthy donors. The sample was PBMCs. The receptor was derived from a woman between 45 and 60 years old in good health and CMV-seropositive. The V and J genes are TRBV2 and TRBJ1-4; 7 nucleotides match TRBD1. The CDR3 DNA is TGTGCCATCGCCGAGGGGGCAAGAGAAAAACTGTTTTTT. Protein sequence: CAIAEGAREKLFF.